This T cell receptor beta chain comes out of a study of blood T cell repertoires in COVID-19. In the study overall: From T cells, B-cell-depleted T cells, or PBMCs came the material, which was cDNA or gDNA.

Clones were read by immunoSEQ multiplex PCR, and TCRdb kept only the in-frame ones, dropping some. Seen here are roughly 290,000 clones, 80% to 90% observed once, and the top ten hold roughly 2%. The study recruited people aged roughly 18 to 95 years across around 23 US areas. The sequence came from a man aged 30 to 45 who had recovered from COVID-19. The specimen sequenced was PBMCs or T cells enriched from blood (not recorded which).

The CDR3, as DNA: TGTGCCAGCAGCTTTCGACAGCATGAAGCTTTCTTT. Its translation is CASSFRQHEAFF. This chain connects TRBV7-9 to TRBJ1-1; D is perhaps TRBD1 (5 bases). This CDR3 spans 12 amino acids. V was shortened by 3 bases and J by 7 bases, with 9 bases between the two germline ends. Germline CDR1 and CDR2: SEHNR and FQNEAQ (reference sequence). Based on the CDR3 plus reference TRBV7-9 and TRBJ1-1, the full variable domain is DTGVSQNPRHKITKRGQNVTFRCDPISEHNRLYWYRQTLGQGPEFLTYFQNEAQLEKSRLLSDRFSAERPKGSFSTLEIQRTEQGDSAMYLCASSFRQHEAFFGQGTRLTVV.